Below are 29 T cell receptor beta chains sequenced from a single sample in a study of regulatory T cells in long-lasting Graves disease. Time point given: newly diagnosed GD, antithyroid drugs for less than 3 months. RNA from PBMCs was the source of the TCR library. Construction of the TCR beta libraries employed iRepertoire HTBI primers in conjunction with Arm-PCR of CDR3 regions. TCRdb independently ran MiXCR on the multiplex PCR reads; one entry per CDR3 protein. The table has fewer than 350,000 distinct CDR3 sequences, 18% seen once. The source was peripheral blood mononuclear cells (PBMCs), collected at new diagnosis, from a patient treated with antithyroid drugs. The receptors here all came from a female donor with Graves disease.

Many counts were recorded for this clonotype. The junction and the germline gene differ at one end; a read error may be behind it. The genes are TRBV6-1 and TRBJ2-1; 9 nucleotides agree with TRBD1. The germline V gene encodes CDR1 MNHNS and CDR2 SASEGT. This CDR3 is built from 15 residues. The CDR3 is CVSSDSGTGYNEQFF. In DNA form, the CDR3 reads TGTGTCAGCAGTGACTCCGGGACAGGGTACAATGAGCAGTTCTTC.

This clonotype has ten or more counts. This chain links TRBV30 with TRBJ2-7; maybe TRBD2 (5 bases). Per the germline V gene, CDR1 is GTSNPN and CDR2 is SVGIG (reference sequence). The CDR3 has 15 residues. V lost 3 bases to trimming and J lost 6 bases, with 21 bases between them. Here the CDR3 reads CAWRSPEGPWAEQYF. The CDR3, as DNA: TGTGCCTGGAGGTCCCCAGAGGGCCCTTGGGCCGAGCAGTACTTC.

In this sample, this clonotype turned up many times. This chain connects TRBV6-5 to TRBJ2-3; D is undetermined. The CDR3 runs 14 residues. Per germline, CDR1 MNHEY and CDR2 SVGAGI. The V gene lost 2 bases and the J gene lost 1 base, with 7 bases spanning the gap. The CDR3 sequence is CASSYVRGTDTQYF. The CDR3 DNA is TGTGCCAGCAGTTACGTAAGGGGCACAGATACGCAGTATTTT.

Many counts were recorded for this clonotype. The chain links TRBV7-9 to TRBJ2-3, with D perhaps given as TRBD1 or TRBD2 (5 bases each). With 5 bases removed from V and 1 base from J, the gap between germline ends came to 13 bases. CDR1 is SEHNR and CDR2 is FQNEAQ in the germline V gene (reference sequence). The CDR3 runs 15 residues. CDR3 sequence (DNA): TGTGCCAGCAGCAGGGGACCTGCCGGCACAGATACGCAGTATTTT. This encodes CASSRGPAGTDTQYF.

This clonotype was detected many times. This chain connects TRBV5-4 to TRBJ1-2, with D hard to call. The V gene lost 0 bases and the J gene lost 7 bases, with 10 bases spanning the gap. This CDR3 spans 13 amino acids. From germline, CDR1 is SGHNT and CDR2 YYREEE (reference sequence). CDR3 loop: CASSLGVQVGYTF. Here the CDR3 DNA reads TGTGCCAGCAGCTTGGGAGTTCAGGTTGGCTACACCTTC.

At least ten counts were recorded for this clonotype. The chain combines TRBV2 with TRBJ2-1, with a tentative D call TRBD1 (5 bases). The V end was cut by 7 bases, the J end by 0 bases, with 10 bases between. In germline, CDR1 is SNHLY, CDR2 FYNNEI. The CDR3 has 14 residues. CDR3 nucleotides: TGTGCCAGCAAGGACACCGGCTCCTACAATGAGCAGTTCTTC. This codes for CASKDTGSYNEQFF.

The table lists this clonotype with many counts. The chain carries TRBV20-1 and TRBJ2-3; D unresolved. CDR3 length: 12 residues. Germline lookup yields CDR1 DFQATT and CDR2 SNEGSKA (reference sequence). Trimming shortened V by 2 bases and J by 4 bases, and 7 bases separated the two germline ends. CDR3 region: CSARPMADTQYF. CDR3 DNA: TGCAGTGCTAGACCTATGGCAGATACGCAGTATTTT.

Of note for this clonotype: A far more abundant clone sits one base away, making this likely a read error. The V call is TRBV13, the J call TRBJ2-7, with 8 bases lining up with TRBD1. This CDR3 has 14 amino acids. V dropped 5 bases and J dropped 0; count of bases not matched to a gene: 3. From germline, CDR1 is PRHDT and CDR2 FYEKMQ (reference sequence). The CDR3 bases are TGTGCCAGCAGCAACGGACAGGGCTCCTACGAGCAGTACTTC. Its translation is CASSNGQGSYEQYF.

The table lists this clonotype with many counts. The chain couples TRBV24-1 to TRBJ2-1; tentative D call: TRBD2 (5 bases). The CDR3 is made up of 15 amino acids. Per the germline V gene, CDR1 is KGHDR and CDR2 is SFDVKD. V was clipped by 6 bases and J by 1 base, with 12 bases between them. The CDR3 bases are TGTGCCACCAGTAGGGTAGCGAGTTCCTACAATGAGCAGTTCTTC. This encodes CATSRVASSYNEQFF.

A few counts support this clonotype. The gene calls are TRBV25-1 and TRBJ2-7; possibly TRBD1 for D (5 bases). CDR1 and CDR2 (germline): MGHDK, SYGVNS. V lost 1 base and J 2 bases, leaving 9 bases between the germline ends. This CDR3 is built from 14 residues. CDR3 residues: CASSESGAPYEQYF. CDR3 DNA: TGTGCCAGCAGTGAATCTGGGGCCCCCTACGAGCAGTACTTC.

This clonotype was detected only once. The rearrangement joins TRBV4-1 to TRBJ1-1; D uncertain. V was trimmed by 4 bases and J by 6 bases, leaving 24 bases between them. This CDR3 is 17 amino acids long. The germline V gene has CDR1 MGHRA and CDR2 YSYEKL. Here the CDR3 reads CASSLSRAVKADPEAFF. The CDR3 bases are TGCGCCAGCAGCCTTAGCCGGGCCGTAAAGGCAGACCCTGAAGCTTTCTTT.

J is TRBJ1-5 and V is TRBV11-2, with a tentative D call TRBD1 (5 bases). With 1 base removed from V and 4 bases from J, the gap between germline ends came to 17 bases. CDR1 and CDR2 (germline): SGHAT, FQNNGV. The CDR3 runs to 17 residues. The CDR3 sequence is CASSLGLHRHINQPQHF. For the CDR3, the DNA is TGTGCCAGCAGCTTAGGCCTACACAGGCACATTAATCAGCCCCAGCATTTT.

Ten or more counts support this clonotype. The chain uses TRBV10-3 and TRBJ2-7, with 8 bases aligning to TRBD1. Germline CDR1 and CDR2: ENHRY and SYGVKD. The CDR3 runs 16 residues. J gave up 5 bases and V 4 bases, and 13 bases lay outside the gene matches. The CDR3 spells CAISGLTGGGGDEQYF. For the CDR3, the DNA is TGTGCCATCAGTGGACTCACAGGGGGAGGTGGGGACGAGCAGTACTTC.

This clonotype was found a few times. V gene TRBV18 combines with J gene TRBJ1-6, with D hard to call. Germline lookup yields CDR1 KGHSH and CDR2 LQKENI. CDR3 length: 15 amino acids. Trimming pared 0 bases from V and 6 bases from J, leaving 9 bases between. This CDR3 reads CASSPPWKVNSPLHF. The DNA for the CDR3 is TGTGCCAGCTCACCACCGTGGAAAGTTAATTCACCCCTCCACTTT. Drawing the rest from reference TRBV18 and TRBJ1-6, the complete variable domain is NAGVMQNPRHLVRRRGQEARLRCSPMKGHSHVYWYRQLPEEGLKFMVYLQKENIIDESGMPKERFSAEFPKEGPSILRIQQVVRGDSAAYFCASSPPWKVNSPLHFGNGTRLTVT.

V gene TRBV19 combines with J gene TRBJ1-1; D is unresolved. Germline V gene sequence: CDR1 LNHDA, CDR2 SQIVND (reference sequence). V was clipped by 6 bases and J by 1 base, with 12 bases between them. The CDR3 is 14 amino acids. CDR3 in amino acids: CASRRPRANTEAFF. In nucleotides, the CDR3 is TGTGCCAGTAGGCGTCCGAGGGCGAACACTGAAGCTTTCTTT.

The rearrangement joins TRBV6-5 to TRBJ1-2, with a possible D match to TRBD1 (6 bases). The V gene lost 2 bases and the J gene lost 7 bases, with 11 bases spanning the gap. Germline V CDR1 and CDR2: MNHEY, SVGAGI. CDR3 length: 13 amino acids. The CDR3 here is CASSYNRDRGYTF. For the CDR3, the DNA is TGTGCCAGCAGTTACAACAGGGACCGTGGCTACACCTTC.

The sample holds many counts of this clonotype. The chain uses TRBV29-1 and TRBJ2-5; 9 nucleotides agree with TRBD2. The length of the CDR3 is 15 residues. CDR1 and CDR2 from the germline V gene are SQVTM and ANQGSEA. V lost 7 bases and J lost 10; bases outside the gene matches: 19. The DNA of the CDR3 is TGCAGCGCTTTCGTGCCTAGCGGGACCACCCTAAACCAGTACTTC. Translating it yields CSAFVPSGTTLNQYF.

This clonotype was detected ten times or more. This chain joins TRBV6-5 and TRBJ2-7; D not certain. The CDR3 covers 14 residues. In germline, CDR1 is MNHEY, CDR2 SVGAGI. V was shortened by 2 bases and J by 0 bases, with 8 bases between the two germline ends. CDR3 in DNA: TGTGCCAGCAGTTACGAACCCTCCTCCTACGAGCAGTACTTC. Translating gives CASSYEPSSYEQYF.

The sample holds many counts of this clonotype. The chain has TRBV29-1 and TRBJ1-2; 9 bases match TRBD1. CDR1 is SQVTM and CDR2 is ANQGSEA in the germline V gene. J gave up 4 bases and V 5 bases, and 5 bases lay outside the gene matches. This CDR3 region has 13 residues. As DNA, the CDR3 is TGCAGCGTTATAGGACAGGGGATCTATGGCTACACCTTC. Its protein product is CSVIGQGIYGYTF.

This clonotype was seen repeatedly, ten times or more. CDR3 coding DNA: TGTGCCAGCAAGGTTTTCCGTGGCGGAACCTACGAGCAGTACTTC. Its translation is CASKVFRGGTYEQYF. The V and J genes are TRBV28 and TRBJ2-7; D unresolved. The CDR3 length is 15 residues. Looked up from germline, CDR1 is MDHEN and CDR2 is SYDVKM. The V end was cut by 7 bases, the J end by 2 bases, with 18 bases between.

This chain links TRBV5-1 with TRBJ2-5; 7 bases are shared with TRBD1. CDR3 length: 13 amino acids. In germline, CDR1 is SGHRS, CDR2 YFSETQ. The V segment lost 3 bases and the J segment 4 bases; nucleotides outside the gene matches: 3. The CDR3 sequence: CASSSGQLETQYF. CDR3 coding DNA: TGCGCCAGCAGCTCGGGACAGTTAGAGACCCAGTACTTC.

This clonotype was counted between two and nine times. The chain links TRBV15 to TRBJ2-5; D could derive from TRBD1 or TRBD2 (5 bases each). The CDR3 is made up of 16 amino acids. The V end was cut by 0 bases, the J end by 4 bases, with 15 bases between. Germline CDR1 and CDR2: LNHNV and YYDKDF (reference sequence). CDR3 loop: CATSRDLARGSETQYF. In nucleotides, the CDR3 is TGTGCCACCAGCAGAGATCTCGCCCGGGGCTCAGAGACCCAGTACTTC.

This clonotype was seen a handful of times. The chain has TRBV29-1 and TRBJ2-3; possible D gene TRBD2, 5 bases. Per the germline V gene, CDR1 is SQVTM and CDR2 is ANQGSEA. Trimming shortened V by 3 bases and J by 6 bases, and 13 bases separated the two germline ends. The CDR3 has 13 amino acids. The CDR3 DNA follows: TGCAGCGTTGACAGGTGGGAGTGGGATACGCAGTATTTT. Protein product: CSVDRWEWDTQYF.

The V call is TRBV6-2 or TRBV6-3, the J call TRBJ2-7, with D tentatively TRBD1 or TRBD2 (5 bases each). CDR3 size: 13 residues. V shed 6 bases and J shed 3 bases, with 12 bases lying between them. The germline gives CDR1 MNHEY, CDR2 SVGEGT. Here the CDR3 DNA reads TGTGCCAGCAGGGGGACCCTCTACTACGAGCAGTACTTC. This translates into CASRGTLYYEQYF.

This clonotype was seen at least ten times. The chain carries TRBV3-1 and TRBJ1-4, with TRBD1 identical over 9 bases. There are 13 residues in the CDR3. Germline V gives CDR1 LGHDT, CDR2 YNNKEL (reference sequence). V trimming: 6 bases; J trimming: 14 bases; junction bases outside the gene matches: 10. The CDR3 here is CASSPGQGSRLFF. DNA of the CDR3: TGTGCCAGCAGTCCTGGACAGGGGAGTAGGCTGTTTTTT.

The chain links TRBV10-1 to TRBJ2-1; 13 bases are a match to TRBD2. CDR3 size: 19 residues. Germline CDR1 is WNHNN and CDR2 is SYGVQD (reference sequence). Trimming took 6 bases from V and 10 from J; bases not matched to a gene: 21. CDR3 coding DNA: TGCGCCAGCAGGACAGGACATACTACCGGGACTAGCGGGAAGTGGGAGCAGTTCTTC. It yields the protein CASRTGHTTGTSGKWEQFF.

V usage is TRBV9 and J usage is TRBJ2-2, with D unclear. The CDR3 is 14 residues long. V was trimmed by 2 bases and J by 2 bases, leaving 7 bases between them. Germline-derived CDR1 and CDR2 are SGDLS and YYNGEE. The DNA of the CDR3 is TGTGCCAGCAGCGTTTCGACAAACACCGGGGAGCTGTTTTTT. Its translation: CASSVSTNTGELFF.

This clonotype was seen at least ten times. The chain combines TRBV12-3 or TRBV12-4 with TRBJ1-2; D possibly corresponds to TRBD1 (6 bases). Deletions cut 4 bases from V and 4 bases from J, with 13 bases between. The CDR3 spans 14 residues. The CDR3 coding sequence is TGTGCCAGCAGTTGGGGGGACACTCTCTATGGCTACACCTTC. Its protein is CASSWGDTLYGYTF.

This clonotype has ten or more counts. The J gene is TRBJ2-7, the V gene TRBV20-1, with 10 bases matching TRBD2. V was clipped by 6 bases and J by 4 bases; unmatched bases: 3. There are 12 residues in the CDR3. Germline V gene lookup returns CDR1 DFQATT and CDR2 SNEGSKA (reference sequence). In DNA form, the CDR3 reads TGCAGTGCAAATAGCGGGAGGTACGAGCAGTACTTC. Translated, it gives CSANSGRYEQYF.